These 27 T cell receptor beta chains came from one sample sequenced in a study of early T cells in non-severe SARS-CoV-2 infection. From the 5' RACE reads, TCRdb called clonotypes with MiXCR, one entry per CDR3 protein. The table has fewer than 25,000 distinct CDR3 sequences, under 5.5% seen once; the top ten hold less than 6%. The source material was whole blood. The receptor source for this set is an adult who was a healthcare worker with PCR-confirmed SARS-CoV-2 infection or an uninfected control (not recorded which).

This clonotype was counted at least ten times. The gene calls are TRBV11-2 and TRBJ2-3; D call uncertain. The CDR3 is 12 amino acids. V lost 6 bases to trimming and J lost 2 bases, with 6 bases between them. CDR1 and CDR2 from the germline V gene are SGHAT and FQNNGV. The CDR3 DNA sequence: TGTGCCAGCAGTCACGACACAGATACGCAGTATTTT. Amino acids: CASSHDTDTQYF. The full variable domain, in which reference TRBV11-2 and TRBJ2-3 provide the parts outside the CDR3, is EAGVAQSPRYKIIEKRQSVAFWCNPISGHATLYWYQQILGQGPKLLIQFQNNGVVDDSQLPKDRFSAERLKGVDSTLKIQPAKLEDSAVYLCASSHDTDTQYFGPGTRLTVL.

The chain has TRBV3-1 and TRBJ1-2; TRBD1 aligns across 7 bases. Trimming cost V 1 base and J 4 bases; bases outside gene matches: 3. This CDR3 contains 14 residues. CDR1 LGHDT and CDR2 YNNKEL come from the germline V gene (reference sequence). The CDR3 is CASSQGQGLYGYTF. CDR3 nucleotide sequence: TGTGCCAGCAGCCAAGGACAGGGTCTCTATGGCTACACCTTC.

V usage is TRBV18 and J usage is TRBJ1-2, with D possibly being TRBD1 (6 bases). Trimming removed 3 bases at V and 4 bases at J, with 12 bases between. This CDR3 has 14 amino acids. CDR1 is KGHSH and CDR2 is LQKENI in the germline V gene. The CDR3 spells CASSPEDSPYGYTF. In nucleotides, the CDR3 is TGTGCCAGCTCACCCGAGGACAGCCCCTATGGCTACACCTTC.

This clonotype has a handful of counts. The chain combines TRBV6-2 or TRBV6-3 with TRBJ2-4; TRBD1 matches 9 bases. Germline trimming cut 11 bases from V and 2 bases from J; bases unmatched to any gene: 10. CDR1 MNHEY and CDR2 SVGEGT come from the germline V gene. CDR3 length: 15 amino acids. CDR3 in DNA: TGTGCCCAGCCTTGCGGGACAGGGCCCAAAAACATTCAGTACTTC. Protein: CAQPCGTGPKNIQYF.

This clonotype has only a few counts. CDR3 residues: CASSSDDYEQYF. In DNA, the CDR3 is TGTGCCAGCAGCTCGGACGACTACGAGCAGTACTTC. V gene TRBV9 combines with J gene TRBJ2-7; D ambiguous. Looked up from germline, CDR1 is SGDLS and CDR2 is YYNGEE. V was pared by 4 bases and J by 3 bases, with 8 bases between. The CDR3 totals 12 residues.

This clonotype has at least ten counts. The genes are TRBV12-3 or TRBV12-4 and TRBJ1-1; D unresolved. CDR3 length equals 11 residues. Trimming shortened V by 5 bases and J by 2 bases, and 3 bases separated the two germline ends. DNA of the CDR3: TGTGCCAGCAGTCCCAACACTGAAGCTTTCTTT. Its protein is CASSPNTEAFF.

This clonotype was seen more than once but under ten times. This chain uses TRBV11-2 with TRBJ2-5; tentative D call: TRBD2 (6 bases). CDR3 length: 13 amino acids. CDR1 SGHAT and CDR2 FQNNGV come from the germline V gene. V lost 8 bases and J lost 1, with 11 bases in between. In nucleotides, the CDR3 is TGTGCCAGCGCCGCGGGGTTCCAAGAGACCCAGTACTTC. Amino acids: CASAAGFQETQYF.

There are many counts of this clonotype. V usage is TRBV18 and J usage is TRBJ1-3; unclear D gene. The V end lost 3 bases, the J end lost 4 bases, and 7 bases lay between the germline ends. CDR3 length equals 13 residues. Germline V gives CDR1 KGHSH, CDR2 LQKENI. CDR3 sequence reads: CASSPNIGNTIYF. CDR3 nucleotides: TGTGCCAGCTCACCTAATATCGGAAACACCATATATTTT.

This clonotype was counted between two and nine times. The chain combines TRBV5-5 with TRBJ2-1; TRBD1 is a possible D gene (6 bases). Per germline, CDR1 SGHKS and CDR2 YYEKEE (reference sequence). This CDR3 region has 15 residues. V lost 4 bases, J lost 1 base, and 12 bases lay in between. The CDR3 loop is CASSPTGESYNEQFF. The CDR3 DNA sequence: TGTGCCAGCAGCCCGACAGGAGAATCCTACAATGAGCAGTTCTTC.

The table lists this clonotype with many counts. The J gene is TRBJ2-5, the V gene TRBV11-2; tentative D call: TRBD2 (6 bases). V lost 5 bases and J 4 bases, leaving 17 bases between the germline ends. Germline V gene sequence: CDR1 SGHAT, CDR2 FQNNGV. The CDR3 sequence is 15 residues long. CDR3 amino acids: CASSPIGGRGETQYF. In nucleotides, the CDR3 is TGTGCCAGCAGCCCCATCGGAGGGCGGGGAGAGACCCAGTACTTC.

This clonotype was counted between two and nine times. The V and J genes are TRBV18 and TRBJ1-2, with TRBD1 as a possible D gene (5 bases). This CDR3 is 14 amino acids long. Trimming took 6 bases from V and 5 from J, leaving 16 bases between them. Germline V lookup: CDR1 KGHSH, CDR2 LQKENI. In DNA, the CDR3 is TGTGCCAGCTCGCGAGGCACAGGATCTTATGGCTACACCTTC. This translates into CASSRGTGSYGYTF.

There are many counts of this clonotype. This chain links TRBV20-1 with TRBJ2-7, with D unresolved. CDR1 DFQATT and CDR2 SNEGSKA come from the germline V gene (reference sequence). The CDR3 spans 13 residues. Trimming shortened V by 0 bases and J by 6 bases, and 12 bases separated the two germline ends. CDR3 in amino acids: CSARDGSAGEQYF. The CDR3 bases are TGCAGTGCTAGAGATGGGTCGGCTGGCGAGCAGTACTTC.

By proportion, this clonotype is medium-sized (0.01 to 0.1%). This sequence joins TRBV10-2 and TRBJ1-5; 9 bases are a match to TRBD1. The CDR3 is 11 residues long. CDR1 WSHSY and CDR2 SAAADI come from the germline V gene. V trimming: 6 bases; J trimming: 14 bases; junction bases outside the gene matches: 5. CDR3 bases: TGCGCCAGCAGCGCCGGACAGGGGAAGCATTTT. The encoded protein is CASSAGQGKHF.

This clonotype appeared many times. CDR3 region: CSARTDTARYGYTF. The DNA for the CDR3 is TGCAGTGCTAGAACAGACACCGCTCGCTATGGCTACACCTTC. V gene TRBV20-1 combines with J gene TRBJ1-2; D is unresolved. The V end was cut by 2 bases, the J end by 4 bases, with 14 bases between. CDR3 size: 14 residues. In germline, CDR1 is DFQATT, CDR2 SNEGSKA (reference sequence).

This clonotype showed up many times. The chain couples TRBV20-1 to TRBJ2-6, with D unclear. CDR1 is DFQATT, CDR2 SNEGSKA, per germline (reference sequence). Trimming stripped 1 base from V and 0 bases from J, with 10 bases between. This CDR3 is built from 16 residues. The CDR3: CSARVGGSSGANVLTF. CDR3 nucleotide sequence: TGCAGTGCTAGAGTTGGCGGCAGCTCTGGGGCCAACGTCCTGACTTTC.

This clonotype was observed many times. V is TRBV3-1 and J is TRBJ2-3; D call uncertain. Trimming took off 5 bases at V and 6 bases at J, with 12 bases between the two ends. Germline-derived CDR1 and CDR2 are LGHDT and YNNKEL (reference sequence). This CDR3 region has 13 residues. CDR3 in DNA: TGTGCCAGCAGCTACTCGTCTGAGGATACGCAGTATTTT. Encoded protein: CASSYSSEDTQYF.

This clonotype was counted many times. The chain is built from TRBV12-3 or TRBV12-4 and TRBJ2-7; D uncertain. V was trimmed by 1 base and J by 0 bases, leaving 7 bases between them. CDR3 length: 14 amino acids. CDR3 nucleotide sequence: TGTGCCAGCAGTTTAGATACATACTCCTACGAGCAGTACTTC. Translating gives CASSLDTYSYEQYF.

The sample holds many counts of this clonotype. This sequence joins TRBV5-1 and TRBJ2-3; the D gene is possibly TRBD2 (6 bases). Trimming pared 6 bases from V and 3 bases from J, leaving 11 bases between. The CDR3 totals 13 residues. From germline, CDR1 is SGHRS and CDR2 YFSETQ. The CDR3 sequence is CASNDGGTDTQYF. CDR3 in DNA: TGCGCCAGCAATGATGGGGGGACAGATACGCAGTATTTT.

This clonotype was observed a few times. The CDR3 is CATSDLGGGATLPAEAFF. For the CDR3, the DNA is TGTGCCACCAGTGATTTGGGAGGGGGGGCCACCCTTCCCGCTGAAGCTTTCTTT. The chain carries TRBV24-1 and TRBJ1-1; tentative D call: TRBD1 (6 bases). With 0 bases removed from V and 6 bases from J, the gap between germline ends came to 22 bases. Germline V gives CDR1 KGHDR, CDR2 SFDVKD. The CDR3 spans 18 residues.

This clonotype was detected only a few times. This rearrangement joins TRBV7-9 to TRBJ2-7; TRBD1 matches at 8 bases. The ends lost 5 bases at V and 2 bases at J; junction bases unmatched: 8. Germline loops: CDR1 SEHNR, CDR2 FQNEAQ (reference sequence). The CDR3 is 15 amino acids. CDR3 sequence: CASSRAGGGTYEQYF. Here the CDR3 DNA reads TGTGCCAGCAGCCGAGCAGGGGGCGGTACCTACGAGCAGTACTTC.

This clonotype was counted at least ten times. V and J are TRBV9 and TRBJ2-3, with TRBD2 identical over 7 bases. Germline V gene lookup returns CDR1 SGDLS and CDR2 YYNGEE. The V and J ends lost 5 bases and 5 bases, in that order; junction bases with no gene match: 8. The CDR3 totals 14 residues. The CDR3, as DNA: TGTGCCAGCAGTCTAGCGGAGAGGGGAGATACGCAGTATTTT. Residues: CASSLAERGDTQYF.

In regard to this clonotype: A much larger clonotype is one base distant, so this may be a read error. The chain links TRBV10-3 to TRBJ1-3, with a weak D call TRBD1 (6 bases). Germline CDR1 and CDR2: ENHRY and SYGVKD. The CDR3 sequence is 13 residues long. CDR3 sequence reads: CTIKDSSGNTIYF. The CDR3 bases are TGTACCATCAAGGACAGCTCTGGAAACACCATATATTTT.

This clonotype was seen repeatedly, ten times or more. The chain couples TRBV28 to TRBJ1-5; D is perhaps TRBD1 (5 bases). The CDR3 has 15 residues. Germline V CDR1 and CDR2: MDHEN, SYDVKM. Trimming removed 7 bases from V and 7 bases from J, with 20 bases in between. For the CDR3, the DNA is TGTGCCAGCACCCTTTATATCAGGGTTCACCAGCCCCAGCATTTT. This sequence encodes CASTLYIRVHQPQHF.

In its sample, this clonotype was seen many times. The CDR3 spells CASSVNEKIDEQFF. The CDR3 bases are TGTGCCAGCAGTGTGAACGAAAAAATAGATGAGCAGTTCTTC. V gene TRBV2 combines with J gene TRBJ2-1; no clear D gene. The CDR3 has 14 residues. Deletions cut 4 bases from V and 8 bases from J, with 15 bases between. The germline gives CDR1 SNHLY, CDR2 FYNNEI.

In this sample, this clonotype turned up many times. The CDR3 coding sequence is TGCAGCGCAAGGAGGGACGGGGCCACCGGGGAGCTGTTTTTT. Translation: CSARRDGATGELFF. This chain joins TRBV29-1 and TRBJ2-2, with a tentative D call TRBD2 (6 bases). Trimming shortened V by 7 bases and J by 4 bases, and 16 bases separated the two germline ends. Germline V gene data show CDR1 as SQVTM and CDR2 as ANQGSEA. The length of the CDR3 is 14 residues.

This clonotype was counted many times. The rearrangement links TRBV7-2 to TRBJ2-1; 8 bases align to TRBD2. After removal of 3 bases from V and 0 bases from J, the junction contained 1 base not matched to a gene. The CDR3 loop spans 15 amino acids. Germline V gene sequence: CDR1 SGHTA, CDR2 FQGNSA. The CDR3 nucleotides read TGTGCCAGCAGCTTGGGGACTAGCTCCTACAATGAGCAGTTCTTC. Residues: CASSLGTSSYNEQFF.

The V call is TRBV2, the J call TRBJ1-3; 7 bases align to TRBD1. Germline CDR1 SNHLY, CDR2 FYNNEI. The V gene end was trimmed by 6 bases and the J gene end by 0 bases; junction bases not matched to a gene: 8. This CDR3 comprises 16 residues. CDR3 nucleotide sequence: TGTGCCAGCAGCGCGGACAGGCCGACCTCTGGAAACACCATATATTTT. Protein: CASSADRPTSGNTIYF.